Each of the 12 T cell receptor beta chains below was sequenced from the same sample in a study of blood T cell repertoires in COVID-19. Assay used: immunoSEQ multiplex PCR; TCRdb lists only in-frame clones, some missing. The sample records about 46,000 clones, over 80% being singletons. Material for sequencing was peripheral blood. Source of these receptors: a human donor in a cohort sampled during active COVID-19.

The CDR3 DNA reads as TGTGCCAGCAGCGCCGGGACTAGCATGAATGAGCAGTTCTTC. This sequence encodes CASSAGTSMNEQFF. V is TRBV9 and J is TRBJ2-1; 9 positions match TRBD2. The length of the CDR3 is 14 residues. Germline CDR1 and CDR2: SGDLS and YYNGEE. V shed 3 bases and J 7 bases; nucleotides not matched to a gene: 5.

This chain links TRBV7-3 with TRBJ2-3, with TRBD2 identical over 9 bases. The CDR3 is made up of 16 amino acids. Germline CDR1 is SGHTA and CDR2 is FQGTGA. Unmatched junction bases numbered 12, after V lost 5 bases and J lost 6 bases. CDR3 sequence (DNA): TGTGCCAGCAGCATGACTAGCGGCCCGCCCTTGGATACGCAGTATTTT. Translation: CASSMTSGPPLDTQYF. Complete variable domain (other parts from reference TRBV7-3 and TRBJ2-3): GAGVSQTPSNKVTEKGKYVELRCDPISGHTALYWYRQSLGQGPEFLIYFQGTGAADDSGLPNDRFFAVRPEGSVSTLKIQRTERGDSAVYLCASSMTSGPPLDTQYFGPGTRLTVL.

J is TRBJ2-7 and V is TRBV6-5, with 9 nucleotides matching TRBD1. V was pared by 7 bases and J by 4 bases, with 5 bases of the junction left unmatched. CDR1 and CDR2 from the germline V gene are MNHEY and SVGAGI. The CDR3 spans 13 residues. CDR3 amino acids: CASTGQGTYEQYF. CDR3 coding DNA: TGTGCCAGCACCGGACAGGGGACGTACGAGCAGTACTTC.

A note on this clone: A much bigger clone sits one base away, suggesting this may be a read error. The rearrangement uses TRBV5-4 and TRBJ1-1; 9 positions agree with TRBD1. V shed 2 bases, J shed 2 bases, and the junction held 1 base outside the gene matches. The CDR3 runs 14 residues. Germline V lookup: CDR1 SGHNT, CDR2 YYREEE (reference sequence). Here the CDR3 reads CASSLTGGNTEAFF. CDR3 nucleotides: TGTGCCAGCAGCTTAACAGGGGGCAACACTGAAGCTTTCTTT.

The chain uses TRBV29-1 and TRBJ2-7; the D gene is possibly TRBD1 (6 bases). The CDR3 contains 13 residues. Germline V gene data show CDR1 as SQVTM and CDR2 as ANQGSEA. V lost 2 bases, J lost 7 bases, and 15 bases lay in between. The CDR3 DNA is TGCAGCGTTGAATTTACAGGGCGTGGAGAGCAGTACTTC. Amino acids: CSVEFTGRGEQYF.

The chain employs TRBV7-8 and TRBJ1-1; TRBD1 agrees at 7 bases. The V gene end was trimmed by 4 bases and the J gene end by 3 bases; junction bases not matched to a gene: 11. Germline CDR1 reads SGHVS; CDR2 reads FQNEAQ. The CDR3 is made up of 16 amino acids. CDR3 DNA sequence: TGTGCCAGCAGCTACGGACAGGTAGACGCGGACACTGAAGCTTTCTTT. This translates into CASSYGQVDADTEAFF.

The V gene is TRBV3-1 (or the pseudogene TRBV3-2), the J gene TRBJ2-7; D possibly corresponds to TRBD2 (6 bases). The CDR3 is 16 residues long. Germline lookup yields CDR1 LGHDT and CDR2 YNNKEL (reference sequence). V was pared by 0 bases and J by 0 bases, with 12 bases between. The CDR3 here is CASSQEPGGSSYEQYF. CDR3 in DNA: TGTGCCAGCAGCCAAGAACCCGGAGGGTCCTCCTACGAGCAGTACTTC.

The V gene is TRBV27, the J gene TRBJ1-2; D not resolved. Germline V gene data show CDR1 as MNHEY and CDR2 as SMNVEV (reference sequence). V lost 5 bases to trimming and J lost 4 bases, with 11 bases between them. The CDR3 length is 13 residues. The CDR3 DNA follows: TGTGCCAGCAGTCCCGGAGGAGGCTATGGCTACACCTTC. It yields the protein CASSPGGGYGYTF.

V and J are TRBV2 and TRBJ2-7, with TRBD1 identical over 7 bases. The germline V gene has CDR1 SNHLY and CDR2 FYNNEI. The CDR3 totals 14 residues. V trimming: 6 bases; J trimming: 4 bases; junction bases outside the gene matches: 9. This CDR3 is CASRDRQGGYEQYF. As DNA, the CDR3 is TGTGCCAGCAGGGACCGACAGGGCGGGTACGAGCAGTACTTC.

This chain links TRBV28 with TRBJ2-7; 7 bases are a match to TRBD1. The CDR3 is 16 residues long. The germline CDR1 and CDR2 sequences are MDHEN and SYDVKM. Trimming took 2 bases from V and 0 from J; bases not matched to a gene: 7. CDR3: CASSLADRASSYEQYF. The CDR3 coding sequence is TGTGCCAGCAGTTTAGCCGACAGGGCATCCTCCTACGAGCAGTACTTC.

This chain joins TRBV9 and TRBJ2-1; 13 positions agree with TRBD2. Germline assignment: CDR1 SGDLS and CDR2 YYNGEE. The CDR3 is 16 amino acids. Losses at the gene ends were 5 bases for V and 7 bases for J; bases not matched to a gene: 9. The CDR3 DNA reads as TGTGCCAGCAGTCTGGGACTAGCGGGATTAAGGAATGAGCAGTTCTTC. This sequence encodes CASSLGLAGLRNEQFF.

V is TRBV19 and J is TRBJ2-1; the match to TRBD2 covers 7 bases. Looked up from germline, CDR1 is LNHDA and CDR2 is SQIVND (reference sequence). After removal of 5 bases from V and 2 bases from J, the junction contained 3 bases not matched to a gene. The CDR3 extends over 14 amino acids. CDR3 loop: CASSVSGTYNEQFF. CDR3 nucleotide sequence: TGTGCCAGTAGTGTGAGCGGGACCTACAATGAGCAGTTCTTC.